A single sample is the source of the 23 T cell receptor beta chains below, sequenced in a study of CD8 T cells in ankylosing spondylitis. TCRdb processed the 5' RACE reads anew with MiXCR; each CDR3 protein has one entry. This sample carries 300,000 to 400,000 distinct CDR3 sequences, approximately 14% of them seen once, and the ten largest clones take 1.1%. Material for sequencing was blood, either unsorted or a sorted T cell fraction (not recorded which). These receptors were collected from a male donor with ankylosing spondylitis or in good health (not recorded which).

This CDR3 is CASSPSPGPMGYTF. DNA for the CDR3: TGTGCCAGCTCACCGAGCCCGGGACCTATGGGCTACACCTTC. J is TRBJ1-2 and V is TRBV18, with TRBD1 as a possible D gene (5 bases). Germline V lookup: CDR1 KGHSH, CDR2 LQKENI. V was cut by 3 bases and J by 8 bases, with 16 bases left in between. The CDR3 totals 14 residues.

This clonotype has more than one count but fewer than ten. The chain links TRBV5-1 to TRBJ1-5, with D uncertain. This CDR3 is 15 amino acids long. Germline V gives CDR1 SGHRS, CDR2 YFSETQ. Trimming removed 0 bases from V and 5 bases from J, with 12 bases in between. The CDR3 nucleotides are TGCGCCAGCAGCTTGGCAGGACTCGACTATCAGCCCCAGCATTTT. As protein: CASSLAGLDYQPQHF.

This clonotype has a count of ten or more. This chain links TRBV5-5 with TRBJ1-4; D ambiguous. V was shortened by 4 bases and J by 4 bases, with 11 bases between the two germline ends. Looked up from germline, CDR1 is SGHKS and CDR2 is YYEKEE (reference sequence). This CDR3 comprises 14 residues. CDR3 nucleotides: TGTGCCAGCAGCAACCTGGGTGGTAATGAAAAACTGTTTTTT. It yields the protein CASSNLGGNEKLFF.

V gene TRBV4-1 combines with J gene TRBJ1-6; D unresolved. The V and J ends lost 0 bases and 0 bases respectively, with 12 bases between them. The CDR3 is 18 amino acids. Germline CDR1 and CDR2: MGHRA and YSYEKL. CDR3 coding DNA: TGCGCCAGCAGCCAAGATCTAGACGGGAGCTCCTATAATTCACCCCTCCACTTT. Protein: CASSQDLDGSSYNSPLHF.

This clonotype was detected a few times. This sequence joins TRBV7-2 and TRBJ1-3; the D is unclear. This CDR3 comprises 18 residues. Germline V lookup: CDR1 SGHTA, CDR2 FQGNSA. Trimming took off 1 base at V and 0 bases at J, with 16 bases between the two ends. CDR3 region: CASSLVTKDAVSGNTIYF. DNA for the CDR3: TGTGCCAGCAGCTTAGTGACTAAGGACGCTGTCTCTGGAAACACCATATATTTT. Full variable domain (rest looked up from reference TRBV7-2 and TRBJ1-3): GAGVSQSPSNKVTEKGKDVELRCDPISGHTALYWYRQSLGQGLEFLIYFQGNSAPDKSGLPSDRFSAERTGGSVSTLTIQRTQQEDSAVYLCASSLVTKDAVSGNTIYFGEGSWLTVV.

Only one count was recorded for this clonotype. The chain combines TRBV12-3 or TRBV12-4 with TRBJ2-3; D is unresolved. Trimming removed 3 bases at V and 4 bases at J, with 8 bases between. This CDR3 is built from 13 residues. The CDR3 DNA reads as TGTGCCAGCAGTTTCCCCTCCTCAGATACGCAGTATTTT. This codes for CASSFPSSDTQYF.

This clonotype occurred a few times. The chain uses TRBV20-1 and TRBJ2-3; weak D call: TRBD1 (6 bases). Looked up from germline, CDR1 is DFQATT and CDR2 is SNEGSKA (reference sequence). Trimming took off 5 bases at V and 9 bases at J, with 12 bases between the two ends. The CDR3 extends over 11 amino acids. The CDR3 DNA is TGCAGTGCTCCTCGACAGGAGACGCAGTATTTT. Its translation: CSAPRQETQYF.

The V call is TRBV7-9, the J call TRBJ2-2; D may be TRBD2 (6 bases). Germline V lookup: CDR1 SEHNR, CDR2 FQNEAQ (reference sequence). The CDR3 length is 14 residues. V dropped 8 bases and J dropped 5 bases, with 15 bases sitting between them. CDR3 sequence reads: CASRRGAGTGELFF. The DNA for the CDR3 is TGTGCCAGCCGCCGCGGGGCTGGGACCGGGGAGCTGTTTTTT.

The V call is TRBV20-1, the J call TRBJ2-3; D possibly corresponds to TRBD2 (6 bases). The CDR3 has 14 residues. V was pared by 8 bases and J by 1 base, with 16 bases between. From germline, CDR1 is DFQATT and CDR2 SNEGSKA (reference sequence). The CDR3 here is CSIPGRRGTDTQYF. The DNA of the CDR3 is TGCAGTATCCCGGGGAGGAGGGGCACAGATACGCAGTATTTT.

To note about this clonotype: Mismatch with germline at one junction end may stem from a read error. The chain combines TRBV11-2 with TRBJ1-2, with D unclear. CDR1 and CDR2 (germline): SGHAT, FQNNGV. CDR3 length equals 11 residues. The CDR3 is CASSRSGDGIF. The CDR3 DNA sequence: TGTGCCAGCAGCCGAAGCGGAGACGGTATCTTC.

The CDR3: CASSRQGGDGYTF. The CDR3, as DNA: TGTGCCAGCAGCCGCCAAGGCGGGGATGGCTACACCTTC. This chain uses TRBV3-1 with TRBJ1-2; D unresolved. Germline V gene lookup returns CDR1 LGHDT and CDR2 YNNKEL (reference sequence). Trimming removed 4 bases from V and 6 bases from J, with 12 bases in between. CDR3 length: 13 residues. Filled out from reference TRBV3-1 and TRBJ1-2, the complete variable domain reads DTAVSQTPKYLVTQMGNDKSIKCEQNLGHDTMYWYKQDSKKFLKIMFSYNNKELIINETVPNRFSPKSPDKAHLNLHINSLELGDSAVYFCASSRQGGDGYTFGSGTRLTVV.

This chain connects TRBV18 to TRBJ1-1; D unresolved. The CDR3 runs to 11 residues. Trimming shortened V by 6 bases and J by 8 bases, and 10 bases separated the two germline ends. The germline V gene has CDR1 KGHSH and CDR2 LQKENI. As DNA, the CDR3 is TGTGCCAGCTCCTTGGCGGAAGAAGCTTTCTTT. Amino acid sequence: CASSLAEEAFF.

This chain connects TRBV27 to TRBJ1-1; the D is unclear. This CDR3 region has 14 residues. V was clipped by 1 base and J by 5 bases, with 11 bases between them. The V gene's germline CDR1 is MNHEY and CDR2 SMNVEV (reference sequence). DNA for the CDR3: TGTGCCAGCAGTTTATTAGGACCGAGGACTGAAGCTTTCTTT. Translating it yields CASSLLGPRTEAFF.

The genes are TRBV12-3 or TRBV12-4 and TRBJ2-7; no clear D gene. Trimming cost V 5 bases and J 2 bases, with 7 bases left between them. The CDR3 extends over 12 amino acids. The CDR3 sequence: CASSLVPYEQYF. For the CDR3, the DNA is TGTGCCAGCAGTCTAGTCCCCTACGAGCAGTACTTC.

V gene TRBV4-1 combines with J gene TRBJ2-5, with unresolved D. V dropped 2 bases and J dropped 5 bases, with 15 bases sitting between them. This CDR3 comprises 15 residues. Per the germline V gene, CDR1 is MGHRA and CDR2 is YSYEKL. The CDR3 region is CASSQLLAHGETQYF. The DNA of the CDR3 is TGCGCCAGCAGCCAATTACTCGCCCACGGGGAGACCCAGTACTTC.

This clonotype came up a few times. V gene TRBV4-1 combines with J gene TRBJ2-3, with 8 bases identical to TRBD2. J gave up 0 bases and V 3 bases, and 17 bases lay outside the gene matches. The CDR3 length is 20 residues. Germline V gives CDR1 MGHRA, CDR2 YSYEKL. The CDR3 sequence is CASSHRDGGAGQGSTDTQYF. DNA for the CDR3: TGCGCCAGCAGCCACCGTGACGGGGGGGCCGGACAAGGTAGCACAGATACGCAGTATTTT.

This clonotype was observed at least ten times. The rearrangement joins TRBV7-9 to TRBJ2-1; D remains ambiguous. The CDR3 spans 15 residues. Per germline, CDR1 SEHNR and CDR2 FQNEAQ (reference sequence). The V and J ends lost 2 bases and 3 bases respectively, with 11 bases between them. Here the CDR3 reads CASSLYHRHYNEQFF. DNA for the CDR3: TGTGCCAGCAGCTTATACCACCGGCACTACAATGAGCAGTTCTTC.

This clonotype has only one observation. The rearrangement uses TRBV7-9 and TRBJ2-1; possibly TRBD1 or TRBD2 for D (5 bases each). This CDR3 is built from 15 residues. V was pared by 5 bases and J by 4 bases, with 15 bases between. The germline gives CDR1 SEHNR, CDR2 FQNEAQ (reference sequence). The CDR3 spells CASSAGTGGYNEQFF. The CDR3 DNA reads as TGTGCCAGCAGCGCCGGGACGGGCGGGTACAATGAGCAGTTCTTC.

This clonotype was seen just once. This chain joins TRBV18 and TRBJ2-1; tentatively, D is TRBD1 (6 bases). Germline assignment: CDR1 KGHSH and CDR2 LQKENI. The CDR3 spans 15 residues. Trimming left V 4 bases short and J 8 bases short, with 18 bases between. The CDR3 reads CASSQVRGGRDEQFF. As DNA, the CDR3 is TGTGCCAGCTCACAAGTCAGGGGCGGCCGCGATGAGCAGTTCTTC.

The chain has TRBV20-1 and TRBJ2-5; a possible D gene is TRBD1 (5 bases). V was shortened by 4 bases and J by 5 bases, with 14 bases between the two germline ends. The CDR3 consists of 13 residues. In germline, CDR1 is DFQATT, CDR2 SNEGSKA (reference sequence). Here the CDR3 reads CSATGRAAETQYF. The CDR3 DNA sequence: TGCAGTGCTACGGGCAGGGCGGCGGAGACCCAGTACTTC.

The chain links TRBV4-1 to TRBJ2-2, with D unclear. The V end lost 3 bases, the J end lost 5 bases, and 7 bases lay between the germline ends. There are 13 residues in the CDR3. Germline-derived CDR1 and CDR2 are MGHRA and YSYEKL. DNA of the CDR3: TGCGCCAGCAGCCACCTGGGGACCGGGGAGCTGTTTTTT. This translates into CASSHLGTGELFF.

This clonotype occurred a few times. V is TRBV20-1 and J is TRBJ2-7; D remains unclear. Germline values: CDR1 DFQATT, CDR2 SNEGSKA (reference sequence). V lost 1 base to trimming and J lost 2 bases, with 6 bases between them. This CDR3 has 12 amino acids. The CDR3 here is CSARGKTYEQYF. In DNA, the CDR3 is TGCAGTGCTAGAGGGAAGACCTACGAGCAGTACTTC.

This chain uses TRBV4-2 with TRBJ2-1; 11 bases match TRBD2. The CDR3 extends over 16 amino acids. Germline V gene sequence: CDR1 LGHNA, CDR2 YNFKEQ. V dropped 0 bases and J dropped 7; count of bases not matched to a gene: 5. The CDR3 DNA reads as TGTGCCAGCAGCCAAGAGGGACTAGCGGTGGGGAATGAGCAGTTCTTC. This codes for CASSQEGLAVGNEQFF.